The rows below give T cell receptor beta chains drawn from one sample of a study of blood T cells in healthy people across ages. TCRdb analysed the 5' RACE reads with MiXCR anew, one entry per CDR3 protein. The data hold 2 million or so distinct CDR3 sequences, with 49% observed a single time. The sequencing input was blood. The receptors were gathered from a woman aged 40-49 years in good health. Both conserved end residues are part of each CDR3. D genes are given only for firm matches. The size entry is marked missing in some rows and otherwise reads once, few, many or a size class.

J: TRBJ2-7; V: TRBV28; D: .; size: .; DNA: TGTGCCAGCAGTTTCCGGGACGACTCCTACGAGCAGTACTTC; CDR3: CASSFRDDSYEQYF
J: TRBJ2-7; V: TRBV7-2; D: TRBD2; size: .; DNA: TGTGCCAGCAGCTCTTGGACTAGCGGTTCCTACGAGCAGTACTTC; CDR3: CASSSWTSGSYEQYF
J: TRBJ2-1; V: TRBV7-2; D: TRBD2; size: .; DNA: TGTGCCAGCAGCTTAGGTAGCGGGATGCCCTACGAGCAGTTCTTC; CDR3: CASSLGSGMPYEQFF
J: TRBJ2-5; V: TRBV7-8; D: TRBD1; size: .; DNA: TGTGCCAGCAGCCCAGACAGGGCCCAAGAGACCCGGTACTTC; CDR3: CASSPDRAQETRYF
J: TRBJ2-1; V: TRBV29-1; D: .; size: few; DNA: TGCAGCGTTGAGCTTCTGCAGAGCTCCTACAATGAGCAGTTCTTC; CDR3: CSVELLQSSYNEQFF
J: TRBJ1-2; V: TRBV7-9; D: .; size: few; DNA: TGTGCCAGCAGCTTAGGGGTGGAACTCTATGGCTACACCTTC; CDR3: CASSLGVELYGYTF
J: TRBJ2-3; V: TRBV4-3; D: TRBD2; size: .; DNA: TGCGCCAGCAGCCAAGATGACGGGCTAGCGGGGGGCACAGATACGCAGTATTTT; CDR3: CASSQDDGLAGGTDTQYF
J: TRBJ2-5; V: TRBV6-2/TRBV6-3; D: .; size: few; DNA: TGTGCCAGCAGTTACGTATTAGGAAGTGGAGAGACCCAGTACTTC; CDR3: CASSYVLGSGETQYF
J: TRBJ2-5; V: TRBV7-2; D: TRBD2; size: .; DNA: TGTGCCAGCAGCTTAGTGCTAGCGGGGAGGGAGACCCAGTACTTC; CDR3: CASSLVLAGRETQYF
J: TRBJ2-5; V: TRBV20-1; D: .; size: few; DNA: TGCAGTGCTAGACCAACTCTACAAGAGACCCAGTACTTC; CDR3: CSARPTLQETQYF
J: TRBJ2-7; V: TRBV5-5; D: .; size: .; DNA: TGTGCCAGCAGCGGCGAGACCCAACGTAAAATCGGCGAGCAGTACTTC; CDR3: CASSGETQRKIGEQYF
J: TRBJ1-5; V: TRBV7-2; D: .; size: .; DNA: TGTGCCAGCAGCTTAGCGGCGACACCCTTAAATCAGCCCCAGCATTTT; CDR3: CASSLAATPLNQPQHF
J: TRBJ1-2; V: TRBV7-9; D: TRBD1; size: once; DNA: TGTGCCAGCAGCTTTTACAGGGGATCAAACTATGGCTACACCTTC; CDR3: CASSFYRGSNYGYTF
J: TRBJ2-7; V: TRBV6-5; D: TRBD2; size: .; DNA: TGTGCCAGCAGTTACTCCCGGGGGGGACTCGGCTACGAGCAGTACTTC; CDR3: CASSYSRGGLGYEQYF
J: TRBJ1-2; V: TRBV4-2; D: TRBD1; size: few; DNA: TGTGCCAGCAGCCAGTTAAACTCGGACAGGGGTCGGCATGGCTACACCTTC; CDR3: CASSQLNSDRGRHGYTF
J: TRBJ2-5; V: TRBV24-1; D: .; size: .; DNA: TGTGCCACCAGTACAAACAGGCAAAGCGTGAGGGAGACCCAGTACTTC; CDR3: CATSTNRQSVRETQYF
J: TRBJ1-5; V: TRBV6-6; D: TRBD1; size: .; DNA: TGTGCCAGCAGTTCAGGGGGCGCGGGTCAGCCCCAGCATTTT; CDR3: CASSSGGAGQPQHF
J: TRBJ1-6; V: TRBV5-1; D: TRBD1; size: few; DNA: TGCGCCAGCAGGGGACAGGGGGCGGATTCACCCCTCCACTTT; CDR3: CASRGQGADSPLHF
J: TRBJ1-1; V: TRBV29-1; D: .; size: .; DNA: TGCAGCGTCCACCCTCTGGGGGACACTGAAGCTTTCTTT; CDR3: CSVHPLGDTEAFF
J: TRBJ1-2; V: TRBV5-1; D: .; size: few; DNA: TGCGCCAGCAGCAACCAAGGGGCCCAGAACGGCTACACCTTC; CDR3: CASSNQGAQNGYTF
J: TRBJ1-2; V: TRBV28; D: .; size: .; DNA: TGTGCCAGCAGCTCCCGCGGGGACCCAGGAGCAGAGCATGGCTACACCTTC; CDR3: CASSSRGDPGAEHGYTF
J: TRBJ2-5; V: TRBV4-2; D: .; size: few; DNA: TGTGCCAGCAGCAACCCAGGGGGGGGCCAAGAGACCCAGTACTTC; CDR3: CASSNPGGGQETQYF
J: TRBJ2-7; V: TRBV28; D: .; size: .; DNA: TGTGCCAGCAAAAAGCGCGGGAAAACCGACTCCTACGAGCAGTACTTC; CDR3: CASKKRGKTDSYEQYF
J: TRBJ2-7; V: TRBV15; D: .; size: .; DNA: TGTGCCACCAGCAGAGAGGTGGGGAGTTACGAGCAGTACTTC; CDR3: CATSREVGSYEQYF